This T cell receptor (beta chain) was recovered during a study of blood T cell repertoires in COVID-19. As regards this clone: The junction and the germline gene differ at one end; a read error may be behind it.

Assay: immunoSEQ multiplex PCR; the TCRdb copy retains only in-frame clones and omits some. The table lists 70,000 or so clones, approximately 90% of them singletons. Sequencing was done on a sample of peripheral blood. The TCR comes from a human donor in a cohort sampled during active COVID-19.

CDR3 sequence: CASSIGNGGYTF. DNA for the CDR3: TGTGCCAGCAGCATAGGGAACGGGGGCTACACCTTC. The V and J genes are TRBV13 and TRBJ1-2; D gene ambiguous. The CDR3 is made up of 12 amino acids. CDR1 PRHDT and CDR2 FYEKMQ come from the germline V gene (reference sequence).